The source of this T cell receptor beta chain is a study of blood T cell repertoires in COVID-19. J gave up 9 bases and V 7 bases, and 12 bases lay outside the gene matches. CDR3 length equals 15 residues. Germline V lookup: CDR1 LNHDA, CDR2 SQIVND (reference sequence). Per the original data handling: For nucleated cells, counts were estimated from reference gene primer amplification. Sequencing used immunoSEQ multiplex PCR; TCRdb keeps in-frame clones, though not all of them. V, J and clone size were drawn from that table, and D and trimming were deduced from the DNA. Of 90,000 to 120,000 clones listed, approximately 80% were seen once; the top ten hold 4.3%.

The chain has TRBV19 and TRBJ1-5, with 10 nucleotides matching TRBD1. The sequenced sample consisted of peripheral blood. The TCR originated in a man between 65 and 80 years old with acute or convalescent COVID-19. CDR3 DNA sequence: TGTGCCAGTAAAGTGAGGGGACAGGGGTTATCGCCCCAGCATTTT. Translating it yields CASKVRGQGLSPQHF.